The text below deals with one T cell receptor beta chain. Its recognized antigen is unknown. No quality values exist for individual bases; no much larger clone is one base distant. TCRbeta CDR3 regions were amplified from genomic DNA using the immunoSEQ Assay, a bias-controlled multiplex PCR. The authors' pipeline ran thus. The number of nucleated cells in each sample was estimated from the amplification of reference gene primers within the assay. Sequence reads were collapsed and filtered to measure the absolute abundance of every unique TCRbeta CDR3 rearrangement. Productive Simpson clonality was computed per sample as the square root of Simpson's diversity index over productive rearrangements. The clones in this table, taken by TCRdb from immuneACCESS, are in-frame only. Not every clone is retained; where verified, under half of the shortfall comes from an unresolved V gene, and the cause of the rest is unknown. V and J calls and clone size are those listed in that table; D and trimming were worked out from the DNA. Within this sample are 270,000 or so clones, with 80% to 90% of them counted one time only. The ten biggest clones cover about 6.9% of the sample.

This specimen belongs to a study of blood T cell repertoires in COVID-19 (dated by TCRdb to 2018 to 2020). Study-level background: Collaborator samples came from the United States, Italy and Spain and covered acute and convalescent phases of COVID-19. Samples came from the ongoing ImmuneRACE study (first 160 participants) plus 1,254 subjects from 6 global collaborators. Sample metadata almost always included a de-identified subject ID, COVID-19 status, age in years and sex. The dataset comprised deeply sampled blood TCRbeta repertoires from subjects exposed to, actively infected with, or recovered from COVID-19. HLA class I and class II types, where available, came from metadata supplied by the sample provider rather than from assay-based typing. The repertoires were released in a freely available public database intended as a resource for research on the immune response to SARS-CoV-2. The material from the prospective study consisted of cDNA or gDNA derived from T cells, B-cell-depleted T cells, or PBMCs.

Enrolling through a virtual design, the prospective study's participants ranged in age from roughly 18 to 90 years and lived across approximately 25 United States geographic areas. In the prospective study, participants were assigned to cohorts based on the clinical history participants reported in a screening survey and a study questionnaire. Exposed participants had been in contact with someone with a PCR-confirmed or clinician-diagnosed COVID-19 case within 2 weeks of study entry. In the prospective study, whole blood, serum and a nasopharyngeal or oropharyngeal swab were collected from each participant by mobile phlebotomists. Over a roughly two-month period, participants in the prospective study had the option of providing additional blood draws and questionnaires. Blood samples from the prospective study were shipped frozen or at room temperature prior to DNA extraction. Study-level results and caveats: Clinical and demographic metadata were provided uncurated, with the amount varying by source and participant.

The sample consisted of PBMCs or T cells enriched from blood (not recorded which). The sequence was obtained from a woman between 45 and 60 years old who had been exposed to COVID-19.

Here is the DNA: TGTGCCAGCAGCGTAGCTGCGGGGGGGAGACAAGAGACCCAGTACTTC. It translates to CASSVAAGGRQETQYF. The rearranged segments are TRBV9 and TRBJ2-5; 9 nucleotides in the junction match TRBD2. Trimming accounts for 0 bases at V and 2 bases at J, while the number of junction bases matched to no gene is 5. The CDR3 numbers 16 residues from cysteine through phenylalanine. The CDR3 DNA has 48 bases and is translated from base 1. CDR1 and CDR2 are read off the germline V gene as SGDLS and YYNGEE.